The next 10 T cell receptor beta chains were all read from a single sample in a study of response to subunit inactivated influenza vaccine. Using its own MiXCR run on the RT-PCR reads, TCRdb lists one record per CDR3 protein. The table records about 650,000 distinct CDR3 sequences, approximately 14% of them present only once. The sequencing here drew on PBMCs from blood, taken 14 days before vaccination. Receptors originate from a man over 45 who received an inactivated influenza vaccine.

The table lists this clonotype with a few counts. The chain has TRBV20-1 and TRBJ1-5; 12 bases line up with TRBD1. Per germline, CDR1 DFQATT and CDR2 SNEGSKA (reference sequence). The V gene end was trimmed by 6 bases and the J gene end by 7 bases; junction bases not matched to a gene: 7. The CDR3 is 14 amino acids. DNA for the CDR3: TGCAGTGCACTTGGGACAGGGGGCTTCCAGCCCCAGCATTTT. It codes for CSALGTGGFQPQHF.

This clonotype was recorded a few times. J is TRBJ2-7 and V is TRBV5-1; TRBD1 matches at 9 bases. Germline CDR1 and CDR2: SGHRS and YFSETQ. The CDR3 loop spans 16 amino acids. V gave up 0 bases and J gave up 4 bases; unmatched junction bases: 8. The CDR3 is CASSLGGTGKSYEQYF. The DNA for the CDR3 is TGCGCCAGCAGCTTGGGAGGGACAGGGAAATCGTACGAGCAGTACTTC. The whole variable domain, remainder taken from reference TRBV5-1 and TRBJ2-7, is KAGVTQTPRYLIKTRGQQVTLSCSPISGHRSVSWYQQTPGQGLQFLFEYFSETQRNKGNFPGRFSGRQFSNSRSEMNVSTLELGDSALYLCASSLGGTGKSYEQYFGPGTRLTVT.

The chain has TRBV10-3 and TRBJ2-5; 9 bases map to TRBD2. Losses at the gene ends were 2 bases for V and 4 bases for J; bases not matched to a gene: 2. The CDR3 sequence is 14 residues long. Germline V CDR1 and CDR2: ENHRY, SYGVKD. Written as DNA, the CDR3 is TGTGCCATCAGTGAGGGCGGGAGGGTAGAGACCCAGTACTTC. Protein: CAISEGGRVETQYF.

The chain uses TRBV7-8 and TRBJ1-4, with TRBD1 matching over 10 bases. Trimming removed 3 bases from V and 8 bases from J; junction bases left unmatched: 6. Germline CDR1 SGHVS, CDR2 FQNEAQ. The CDR3 has 15 amino acids. The CDR3 DNA is TGTGCCAGCAGCTTCGGGACAGGGGTAGGGGAAAAACTGTTTTTT. It translates to CASSFGTGVGEKLFF.

In its sample, this clonotype was seen a few times. The gene calls are TRBV18 and TRBJ1-1, with D possibly TRBD1 on 6 matching bases. The V gene's germline CDR1 is KGHSH and CDR2 LQKENI. V dropped 5 bases and J dropped 0 bases, with 10 bases sitting between them. The CDR3 length is 14 residues. The CDR3 DNA reads TGTGCCAGCTCAACTGGACAGTTGAACACTGAAGCTTTCTTT. Translated: CASSTGQLNTEAFF.

This clonotype was detected only a few times. V and J are TRBV6-5 and TRBJ2-5; tentative D call: TRBD2 (6 bases). Germline CDR1 is MNHEY and CDR2 is SVGAGI. V lost 0 bases, J lost 5 bases, and 10 bases lay in between. The CDR3 is made up of 14 amino acids. CDR3 region: CASSYSRREETQYF. The CDR3 coding sequence is TGTGCCAGCAGTTACTCGAGGAGGGAGGAGACCCAGTACTTC.

The rearrangement links TRBV6-2 or TRBV6-3 to TRBJ2-7; TRBD1 agrees at 9 bases. The V gene's germline CDR1 is MNHEY and CDR2 SVGEGT. CDR3 length equals 15 residues. The V gene end was trimmed by 6 bases and the J gene end by 0 bases; junction bases not matched to a gene: 6. CDR3 sequence: CASRPTTGGSYEQYF. The CDR3 nucleotides are TGTGCCAGCAGACCTACGACAGGGGGCTCCTACGAGCAGTACTTC.

This clonotype was observed at least ten times. V gene TRBV14 combines with J gene TRBJ2-7; the D gene could be TRBD1 or TRBD2 (5 bases each). The germline CDR1 and CDR2 sequences are SGHDN and FVKESK. Trimming removed 1 base from V and 2 bases from J, with 12 bases in between. The CDR3 loop spans 15 amino acids. CDR3 coding DNA: TGTGCCAGCAGCCAAGTCGTAGGGACGGCCTACGAGCAGTACTTC. Residues: CASSQVVGTAYEQYF.

This clonotype occurred a few times. The J gene is TRBJ1-1, the V gene TRBV9; D call uncertain. CDR1 is SGDLS and CDR2 is YYNGEE in the germline V gene. This CDR3 is built from 14 residues. Trimming left V 1 base short and J 1 base short, with 8 bases between. CDR3 coding DNA: TGTGCCAGCAGCGTAAATGGAGGGAACACTGAAGCTTTCTTT. It specifies CASSVNGGNTEAFF.

About this clonotype: A read error is possible here, since a much larger clone lies one base away. The chain links TRBV10-3 to TRBJ2-7; 7 bases are shared with TRBD2. The germline V gene has CDR1 ENHRY and CDR2 SYGVKD. The CDR3 consists of 15 residues. The CDR3 DNA is TGTGCCATCAGTGAGACCGGGGAGGGGTCCTACGTGCAGTACTTC. Protein product: CAISETGEGSYVQYF.